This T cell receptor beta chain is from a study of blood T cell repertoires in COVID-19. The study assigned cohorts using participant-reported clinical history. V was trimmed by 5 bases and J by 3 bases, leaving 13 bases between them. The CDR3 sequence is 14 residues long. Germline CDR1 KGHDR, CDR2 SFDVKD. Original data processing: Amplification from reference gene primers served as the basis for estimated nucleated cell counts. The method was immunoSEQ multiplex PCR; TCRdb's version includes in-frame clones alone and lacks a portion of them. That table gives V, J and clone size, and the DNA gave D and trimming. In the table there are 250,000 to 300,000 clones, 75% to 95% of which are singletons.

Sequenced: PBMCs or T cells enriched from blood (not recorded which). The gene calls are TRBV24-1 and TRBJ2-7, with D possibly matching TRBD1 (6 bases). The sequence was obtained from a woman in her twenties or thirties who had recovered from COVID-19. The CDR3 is CATSAGVNYYEQYF. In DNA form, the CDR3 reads TGTGCCACCAGTGCAGGGGTGAACTACTACGAGCAGTACTTC.